The sequence of this T cell receptor beta chain was determined in a study of T cells in Graves' hyperthyroidism and ophthalmopathy. Whole-study context: Peripheral blood samples were taken at initial diagnosis, prior to any treatment.

CDR1 MNHEY and CDR2 SVGAGI come from the germline V gene. Trimming took 6 bases from V and 2 from J, leaving 17 bases between them. The CDR3 runs to 16 residues. The TCR beta CDR3 regions underwent amplification using RNA transcripts as the source. The TCR CDR3 first-round RT-PCR relied on the HTBI primer set. TCRdb used MiXCR to reprocess the multiplex PCR reads, holding one entry per CDR3 protein. The sample holds around 700,000 distinct CDR3 sequences, over 35% seen once. Uncontrolled infection, other autoimmune disease, pregnancy or lactation barred patients from enrollment. Together with thyroid ultrasound, orbital computed tomography, serum thyroxine and TRAb, clinical symptoms were used for diagnoses.

The chain is built from TRBV6-5 and TRBJ1-5; D may be TRBD1 (6 bases). The sequence came from a woman in her thirties or forties with Graves' hyperthyroidism. Sequencing was done on a sample of blood. The CDR3 region has the DNA TGTGCCAGCAGGGGGGGGCCAGGGGCAGGCAATCAGCCCCAGCATTTT. The encoded protein is CASRGGPGAGNQPQHF.